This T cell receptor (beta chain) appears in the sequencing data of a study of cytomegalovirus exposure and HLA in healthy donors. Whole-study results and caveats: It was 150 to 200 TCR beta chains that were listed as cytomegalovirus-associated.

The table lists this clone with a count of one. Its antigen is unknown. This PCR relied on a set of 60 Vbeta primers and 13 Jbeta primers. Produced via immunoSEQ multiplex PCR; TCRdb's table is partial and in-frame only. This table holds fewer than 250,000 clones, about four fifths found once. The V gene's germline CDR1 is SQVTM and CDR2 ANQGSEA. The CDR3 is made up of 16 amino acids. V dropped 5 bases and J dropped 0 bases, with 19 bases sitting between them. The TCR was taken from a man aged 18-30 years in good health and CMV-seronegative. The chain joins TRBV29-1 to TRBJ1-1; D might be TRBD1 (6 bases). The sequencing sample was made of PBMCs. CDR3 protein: CSVRPRTALLNTEAFF. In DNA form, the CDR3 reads TGCAGCGTTAGACCCCGGACAGCGTTGCTGAACACTGAAGCTTTCTTT.